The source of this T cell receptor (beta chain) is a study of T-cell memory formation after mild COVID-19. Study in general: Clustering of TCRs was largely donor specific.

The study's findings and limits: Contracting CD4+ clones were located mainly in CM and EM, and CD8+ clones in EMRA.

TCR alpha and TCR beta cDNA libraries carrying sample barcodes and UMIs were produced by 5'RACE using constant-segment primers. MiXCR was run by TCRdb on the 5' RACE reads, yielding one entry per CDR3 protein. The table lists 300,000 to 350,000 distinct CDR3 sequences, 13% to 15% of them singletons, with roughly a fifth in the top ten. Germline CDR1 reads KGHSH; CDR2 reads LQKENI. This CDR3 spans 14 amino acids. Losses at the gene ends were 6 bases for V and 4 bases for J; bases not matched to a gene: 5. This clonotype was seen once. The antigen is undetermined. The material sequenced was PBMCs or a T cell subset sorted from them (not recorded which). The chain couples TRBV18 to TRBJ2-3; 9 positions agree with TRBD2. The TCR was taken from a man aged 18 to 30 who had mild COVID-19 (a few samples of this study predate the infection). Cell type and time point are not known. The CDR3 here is CASSPGLAPDTQYF. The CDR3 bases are TGTGCCAGCTCCCCGGGACTAGCCCCAGATACGCAGTATTTT.